The 21 T cell receptor beta chains presented below share a single source sample, sequenced in a study of shared clonotypes between healthy human individuals. TCRdb's copy holds only in-frame clones and misses some; the assay was immunoSEQ multiplex PCR. Here the sample spans approximately 2.5 million clones, 90% to 95% being singletons. The source material was naive CD4+ T cells from PBMCs. Described subset: CD45RA+ positively selected. These receptors originate from a man younger than 35 in good health. Some clones in this sample may be carry-over from other donors' samples.

J is TRBJ1-2 and V is TRBV29-1; 9 nucleotides align to TRBD1. The CDR3 runs 13 residues. The germline V gene encodes CDR1 SQVTM and CDR2 ANQGSEA. V was pared by 6 bases and J by 4 bases, with 6 bases of the junction left unmatched. CDR3 region: CSVGTGPAYGYTF. The CDR3 DNA reads as TGCAGCGTAGGGACAGGGCCGGCCTATGGCTACACCTTC.

Only one count was recorded for this clone. The chain uses TRBV19 and TRBJ1-4, with unresolved D. This CDR3 contains 15 residues. The ends were cut back, 5 bases at V and 7 bases at J, with 17 bases in the middle. CDR1 and CDR2 (germline): LNHDA, SQIVND (reference sequence). The CDR3 here is CASSFGSSWGEKLFF. The CDR3 nucleotides read TGTGCCAGTAGTTTCGGCTCCTCCTGGGGTGAAAAACTGTTTTTT.

Note on this clone: The same CDR3 can be traced to other DNA sequences in this sample. The J gene is TRBJ2-7, the V gene TRBV28; D is unresolved. V was trimmed by 1 base and J by 2 bases, leaving 9 bases between them. Germline CDR1 MDHEN, CDR2 SYDVKM. CDR3 length: 14 amino acids. CDR3 sequence: CASSLLGPTYEQYF. The CDR3 region has the DNA TGTGCCAGCAGTTTATTAGGACCGACCTACGAGCAGTACTTC. Looking up the rest from reference TRBV28 and TRBJ2-7 gives the full variable domain: DVKVTQSSRYLVKRTGEKVFLECVQDMDHENMFWYRQDPGLGLRLIYFSYDVKMKEKGDIPEGYSVSREKKERFSLILESASTNQTSMYLCASSLLGPTYEQYFGPGTRLTVT.

Concerning this clone itself: A read error may account for a junction end that differs from germline. This chain uses TRBV7-3 with TRBJ2-6; no definite D call. This CDR3 is 15 amino acids long. Germline values: CDR1 SGHTA, CDR2 FQGTGA. CDR3 amino acids: CASSPYSTGANVLTF. CDR3 DNA sequence: TGTGCCAGCAGCCCCTACTCCACTGGTGCCAACGTCCTGACTTTC. Full variable domain (missing parts from reference TRBV7-3 and TRBJ2-6): GAGVSQTPSNKVTEKGKYVELRCDPISGHTALYWYRQSLGQGPEFLIYFQGTGAADDSGLPNDRFFAVRPEGSVSTLKIQRTERGDSAVYLCASSPYSTGANVLTFGAGSRLTVL.

The V call is TRBV9, the J call TRBJ2-4; a possible D gene is TRBD2 (6 bases). Trimming removed 4 bases from V and 8 bases from J, with 13 bases in between. This CDR3 spans 13 amino acids. Germline-derived CDR1 and CDR2 are SGDLS and YYNGEE. CDR3 in DNA: TGTGCCAGCAGCTTCCGGGGGTTGGACATTCAGTACTTC. It yields the protein CASSFRGLDIQYF.

The chain combines TRBV10-3 with TRBJ1-2, with D perhaps TRBD1 (6 bases). The V and J ends lost 1 base and 1 base respectively, with 13 bases between them. Germline loops: CDR1 ENHRY, CDR2 SYGVKD. This CDR3 comprises 16 residues. The DNA for the CDR3 is TGTGCCATCAGTGAGTTGAGACAGGTGCTTAACTATGGCTACACCTTC. This translates into CAISELRQVLNYGYTF.

In regard to this clone: This same CDR3 is encoded by further DNA sequences in the sample. J is TRBJ2-1 and V is TRBV4-3; 12 bases fit TRBD2. Germline CDR1 is LGHNA and CDR2 is YSLEER. CDR3 length: 15 residues. J was trimmed by 4 bases and V by 3 bases; bases with no gene match: 1. Here the CDR3 reads CASSQGLAGYNEQFF. The DNA of the CDR3 is TGCGCCAGCAGCCAGGGACTAGCGGGTTACAATGAGCAGTTCTTC.

This chain links TRBV7-2 with TRBJ2-4; 9 bases map to TRBD1. CDR1 is SGHTA, CDR2 FQGNSA, per germline. The CDR3 covers 18 residues. V lost 4 bases, J lost 0 bases, and 10 bases stayed unmatched. CDR3 nucleotides: TGTGCCAGCAGCTCCCCGGGACAGGGTTATTTAGCCAAAAACATTCAGTACTTC. This sequence encodes CASSSPGQGYLAKNIQYF.

On this clone: The sample carries other DNA sequences with the same CDR3. This rearrangement joins TRBV5-4 to TRBJ2-7; 7 nucleotides agree with TRBD1. With 3 bases clipped from V and 4 bases from J, the junction kept 16 bases outside the gene matches. The germline V gene encodes CDR1 SGHNT and CDR2 YYREEE (reference sequence). The CDR3 has 17 amino acids. The CDR3 DNA reads TGTGCCAGCAGCTCACTCTCCGGGCTTAGGGGGCGGTACGAGCAGTACTTC. Its translation is CASSSLSGLRGRYEQYF.

The J gene is TRBJ2-1, the V gene TRBV27, with 9 bases lining up with TRBD2. V lost 6 bases and J lost 4; bases outside the gene matches: 7. CDR1 is MNHEY and CDR2 is SMNVEV in the germline V gene (reference sequence). The CDR3 is 15 amino acids. The CDR3 region has the DNA TGTGCCAGCAGAACTCTAGCGGGAAGGTACAATGAGCAGTTCTTC. As protein: CASRTLAGRYNEQFF.

DNA of the CDR3: TGCGCCAGCAGGTCCCGGGCCAGTACTAGCACAGATACGCAGTATTTT. Residues: CASRSRASTSTDTQYF. The chain joins TRBV4-1 to TRBJ2-3, with D unclear. The CDR3 extends over 16 amino acids. CDR1 is MGHRA and CDR2 is YSYEKL in the germline V gene. V lost 6 bases and J 0 bases, leaving 16 bases between the germline ends.

The rearrangement uses TRBV29-1 and TRBJ1-4; D may be TRBD1 (6 bases). With 6 bases removed from V and 4 bases from J, the gap between germline ends came to 15 bases. Germline CDR1 reads SQVTM; CDR2 reads ANQGSEA. The CDR3 spans 14 residues. The CDR3 region is CSVYETGFNEKLFF. CDR3 sequence (DNA): TGCAGCGTCTACGAGACAGGATTTAATGAAAAACTGTTTTTT.

This clone was found once. The chain links TRBV6-9 to TRBJ2-1, with D unresolved. The CDR3 consists of 12 residues. Trimming pared 8 bases from V and 2 bases from J, leaving 7 bases between. From germline, CDR1 is MNHGY and CDR2 SVAAGI. CDR3: CASVSPYNEQFF. The CDR3 nucleotides read TGTGCCAGCGTTAGCCCCTACAATGAGCAGTTCTTC.

V is TRBV5-6 and J is TRBJ2-5; 7 bases align to TRBD2. This CDR3 contains 13 residues. Trimming removed 0 bases from V and 8 bases from J; junction bases left unmatched: 4. Germline-derived CDR1 and CDR2 are SGHDT and YYEEEE. CDR3 residues: CASSLGPGGTQYF. The CDR3 DNA reads TGTGCCAGCAGCTTGGGGCCGGGAGGAACCCAGTACTTC.

The rearrangement joins TRBV20-1 to TRBJ1-1; D might be TRBD1 (5 bases). CDR1 is DFQATT and CDR2 is SNEGSKA in the germline V gene (reference sequence). This CDR3 comprises 11 residues. CDR3 DNA sequence: TGCAGGGCCGGGACCAGAACTGAAGCTTTCTTT. Translation: CRAGTRTEAFF.

V usage is TRBV7-3 and J usage is TRBJ2-3, with 14 bases fitting TRBD2. The V and J ends lost 6 bases and 6 bases, in that order; junction bases with no gene match: 14. The CDR3 is 18 amino acids. The V gene's germline CDR1 is SGHTA and CDR2 FQGTGA. The CDR3 loop reads CASSLLPGLAGGGDTQYF. As DNA, the CDR3 is TGTGCCAGCAGTCTCCTCCCCGGACTAGCGGGAGGAGGGGATACGCAGTATTTT.

This chain's CDR3 is CASSVSSRQGEQYF. The DNA of the CDR3 is TGTGCCAGCAGCGTCAGTTCCAGACAGGGCGAGCAGTACTTC. The chain carries TRBV9 and TRBJ2-7; TRBD1 agrees at 7 bases. Germline lookup yields CDR1 SGDLS and CDR2 YYNGEE. V lost 2 bases to trimming and J lost 6 bases; unmatched junction nucleotides: 8. This CDR3 is built from 14 residues.

This sequence joins TRBV6-1 and TRBJ1-2; 9 nucleotides line up with TRBD1. The CDR3 loop spans 14 amino acids. The J segment lost 3 bases and the V segment lost 7 bases, leaving 6 bases of the junction unmatched. Germline-derived CDR1 and CDR2 are MNHNS and SASEGT. The CDR3: CASTSGTGYYGYTF. The CDR3 DNA follows: TGTGCCAGCACCTCCGGGACAGGGTACTATGGCTACACCTTC.

V is TRBV6-1 and J is TRBJ1-5; D is undetermined. The CDR3 contains 12 residues. V lost 3 bases to trimming and J lost 6 bases, with 6 bases between them. The germline V gene has CDR1 MNHNS and CDR2 SASEGT. The CDR3 bases are TGTGCCAGCAGTGAGTCTTTTCAGCCCCAGCATTTT. The encoded protein is CASSESFQPQHF.

The chain couples TRBV18 to TRBJ1-5; D gene uncertain. The V end was cut by 3 bases, the J end by 6 bases, with 12 bases between. The length of the CDR3 is 14 residues. Germline V gene data show CDR1 as KGHSH and CDR2 as LQKENI. CDR3 in amino acids: CASSPGAGAQPQHF. The DNA for the CDR3 is TGTGCCAGCTCACCGGGTGCGGGAGCTCAGCCCCAGCATTTT.

This sequence joins TRBV2 and TRBJ1-1; possibly TRBD1 for D (5 bases). Germline CDR1 and CDR2: SNHLY and FYNNEI. Deletions cut 3 bases from V and 8 bases from J, with 13 bases between. The CDR3 contains 13 residues. The CDR3 sequence is CASSERWGHEAFF. For the CDR3, the DNA is TGTGCCAGCAGTGAGCGATGGGGCCACGAAGCTTTCTTT. The full variable domain, rest sourced from reference TRBV2 and TRBJ1-1, is EPEVTQTPSHQVTQMGQEVILRCVPISNHLYFYWYRQILGQKVEFLVSFYNNEISEKSEIFDDQFSVERPDGSNFTLKIRSTKLEDSAMYFCASSERWGHEAFFGQGTRLTVV.